This record covers a single TCR beta chain. What it binds is unknown. This sample stems from a study of T cell responses to AZD1222 COVID-19 vaccine. Whole-study findings and limits: Just a handful of AZD1222 recipients tested seropositive at baseline. Spike-specific TCR breadth and depth grew following two AZD1222 doses.

Trimming cost V 1 base and J 2 bases, with 6 bases left between them. Germline loops: CDR1 SEHNR, CDR2 FQNEAQ (reference sequence). The CDR3 runs to 14 residues. Here immunoSEQ multiplex PCR was the method, and the copy in TCRdb shows in-frame clones only, minus some. The sample holds about 130,000 clones, about 91% seen once. The source is an adult in good health. V gene TRBV7-9 combines with J gene TRBJ1-5; D is unclear. Specimen: peripheral blood, collected on day 0 of AZD1222 vaccination. The CDR3 sequence is CASSLGRGNQPQHF. The CDR3 nucleotides are TGTGCCAGCAGCTTAGGACGGGGCAATCAGCCCCAGCATTTT.